Listed below are T cell receptor beta chains from one sample, sequenced in a study of T-cell memory formation after mild COVID-19. TCRdb re-analysed the 5' RACE reads in MiXCR, keeping a single row per CDR3 protein. The data contain about 470,000 distinct CDR3 sequences, around 27% of them singletons. Sequences were obtained from PBMCs or a T cell subset sorted from them (not recorded which). These receptors all come from an adult woman who had mild COVID-19 (a few samples of this study predate the infection). Cell type and time point are not known. The CDR3 runs from the conserved cysteine through the conserved F or W. D genes are given only for firm matches. Some rows mark clone size as missing; the rest say once, few, many or name a class of expanded clone.

clone size: few
J gene: TRBJ2-5
D gene: .
V gene: TRBV6-2/TRBV6-3
CDR3 DNA: TGTGCCAGCAGCCGCGTCGAGGGTCTACCTGAGACCCAGTACTTC
CDR3 protein: CASSRVEGLPETQYF

clone size: .
J gene: TRBJ2-5
D gene: TRBD2
V gene: TRBV7-9
CDR3 DNA: TGTGCCAGCAGCTTTGGTAGCGGGGGACAAGAGACCCAGTACTTC
CDR3 protein: CASSFGSGGQETQYF

clone size: .
J gene: TRBJ2-7
D gene: .
V gene: TRBV12-3/TRBV12-4
CDR3 DNA: TGTGCCAGCAGTTTATCAACTGCGTACGAGCAGTACTTC
CDR3 protein: CASSLSTAYEQYF

clone size: .
J gene: TRBJ1-4
D gene: TRBD1
V gene: TRBV6-6
CDR3 DNA: TGTGCCAGGGGACAGGGATCTAATGAAAAACTGTTTTTT
CDR3 protein: CARGQGSNEKLFF

clone size: .
J gene: TRBJ2-7
D gene: .
V gene: TRBV29-1
CDR3 DNA: TGCAGCGTTGGGTTGGGGGCTTTTCCTACCTACGAGCAGTACTTC
CDR3 protein: CSVGLGAFPTYEQYF

clone size: many
J gene: TRBJ2-1
D gene: .
V gene: TRBV10-3
CDR3 DNA: TGTGCCATCAGCCCTCGACAGAGCTCCTACAATGAGCAGTTCTTC
CDR3 protein: CAISPRQSSYNEQFF

clone size: few
J gene: TRBJ1-2
D gene: TRBD1
V gene: TRBV5-5
CDR3 DNA: TGTGCCAGCAGCCAAGACAGGGCCGACTATGGCTACACCTTC
CDR3 protein: CASSQDRADYGYTF

clone size: .
J gene: TRBJ2-3
D gene: .
V gene: TRBV4-1
CDR3 DNA: TGCGCCAGCAGCCAAGGTGGGAGGGGGTATACGCAGTATTTT
CDR3 protein: CASSQGGRGYTQYF

clone size: few
J gene: TRBJ1-1
D gene: .
V gene: TRBV12-3/TRBV12-4
CDR3 DNA: TGTGCCAGCAGCATGCCACCTTATAGGAACACTGAAGCTTTCTTT
CDR3 protein: CASSMPPYRNTEAFF

clone size: few
J gene: TRBJ2-1
D gene: TRBD2
V gene: TRBV29-1
CDR3 DNA: TGCAGCGTCCTTGGGACTAGCCCTTACAATGAGCAGTTCTTC
CDR3 protein: CSVLGTSPYNEQFF

clone size: .
J gene: TRBJ2-7
D gene: TRBD1
V gene: TRBV5-1
CDR3 DNA: TGCGCCAGCAGCTTGGTTGAACGGACAGGGCACTACGAGCAGTACTTC
CDR3 protein: CASSLVERTGHYEQYF

clone size: many
J gene: TRBJ2-3
D gene: TRBD2
V gene: TRBV2
CDR3 DNA: TGTGCCAGCAGTGAACAAGCGGGGGGTATGACAGATACGCAGTATTTT
CDR3 protein: CASSEQAGGMTDTQYF

clone size: .
J gene: TRBJ1-5
D gene: .
V gene: TRBV2
CDR3 DNA: TGTGCCAGCACGGGAAGCATTAGCAATCAGCCCCAGCATTTT
CDR3 protein: CASTGSISNQPQHF

clone size: few
J gene: TRBJ2-1
D gene: TRBD2
V gene: TRBV2
CDR3 DNA: TGTGCCAGCAGTGATTCGGGGGGGTACAATGAGCAGTTCTTC
CDR3 protein: CASSDSGGYNEQFF

clone size: .
J gene: TRBJ2-7
D gene: .
V gene: TRBV15
CDR3 DNA: TGTGCCACCAGCAGTCCCGGAAAGGGCTACGAGCAGTACTTC
CDR3 protein: CATSSPGKGYEQYF

clone size: .
J gene: TRBJ1-3
D gene: .
V gene: TRBV5-5
CDR3 DNA: TGTGCCAGCAGCTTGGCCCCCCGGTTCTCTGGAAACACCATATATTTT
CDR3 protein: CASSLAPRFSGNTIYF

clone size: .
J gene: TRBJ2-1
D gene: TRBD2
V gene: TRBV12-3/TRBV12-4
CDR3 DNA: TGTGCCAGCACCGTGGGGAGGGGTCGGGAGGGCCCTAATGAGCAGTTCTTC
CDR3 protein: CASTVGRGREGPNEQFF

clone size: once
J gene: TRBJ2-1
D gene: .
V gene: TRBV12-3/TRBV12-4
CDR3 DNA: TGTGCCAGCAGCAACAGGGTCCCCTCCTACAATGAGCAGTTCTTC
CDR3 protein: CASSNRVPSYNEQFF

clone size: few
J gene: TRBJ2-1
D gene: TRBD2
V gene: TRBV7-3
CDR3 DNA: TGTGCCAGCAGCCTCGCTCGGGGGCGGGAGGGCCCCACTAATGAGCAGTTCTTC
CDR3 protein: CASSLARGREGPTNEQFF

clone size: .
J gene: TRBJ2-1
D gene: TRBD2
V gene: TRBV2
CDR3 DNA: TGTGCCAGCAGTGAAGCGCTAAGCGGGGGGCCTAACAATGAGCAGTTCTTC
CDR3 protein: CASSEALSGGPNNEQFF

clone size: few
J gene: TRBJ2-3
D gene: TRBD2
V gene: TRBV4-2
CDR3 DNA: TGTGCCAGCAGCCAAGTAACGGGAGGGCCCTCGGGAGATACGCAGTATTTT
CDR3 protein: CASSQVTGGPSGDTQYF

clone size: few
J gene: TRBJ2-5
D gene: TRBD1
V gene: TRBV5-4
CDR3 DNA: TGTGCCAGCAGCTCGAGACAGGGAAATTTAGAGACCCAGTACTTC
CDR3 protein: CASSSRQGNLETQYF

clone size: .
J gene: TRBJ1-1
D gene: TRBD1
V gene: TRBV30
CDR3 DNA: TGTGCCTGGAGCCACAGGGGCAGAACTATGAACACTGAAGCTTTCTTT
CDR3 protein: CAWSHRGRTMNTEAFF

clone size: .
J gene: TRBJ2-4
D gene: .
V gene: TRBV7-2
CDR3 DNA: TGTGCCAGCAGCTTAGGACCGGGACTGAGTGACATTCAGTACTTC
CDR3 protein: CASSLGPGLSDIQYF

clone size: few
J gene: TRBJ1-5
D gene: .
V gene: TRBV12-3/TRBV12-4
CDR3 DNA: TGTGCCAGCAGTACCGGGAGGGGCTATCAGCCCCAGCATTTT
CDR3 protein: CASSTGRGYQPQHF

clone size: few
J gene: TRBJ1-5
D gene: .
V gene: TRBV6-6
CDR3 DNA: TGTGCCAGCAGTTCTGACAGTTTCATTAGCAATCAGCCCCAGCATTTT
CDR3 protein: CASSSDSFISNQPQHF

clone size: few
J gene: TRBJ2-5
D gene: .
V gene: TRBV7-9
CDR3 DNA: TGTGCCAGCAGCGGGACCTCTCAAGAGACCCAGTACTTC
CDR3 protein: CASSGTSQETQYF

clone size: .
J gene: TRBJ1-2
D gene: .
V gene: TRBV7-9
CDR3 DNA: TGTGCCAGCAGCTCCCCGACTCTCGGGACGATCTATGGCTACACCTTC
CDR3 protein: CASSSPTLGTIYGYTF

clone size: .
J gene: TRBJ1-2
D gene: .
V gene: TRBV9
CDR3 DNA: TGTGCCAGCAGCCTCCACACAGAGAACTATGGCTACACCTTC
CDR3 protein: CASSLHTENYGYTF

clone size: few
J gene: TRBJ1-6
D gene: .
V gene: TRBV6-6
CDR3 DNA: TGTGCCAGCAGTACCACGTTTGAGGGTCGAGTTTCACCCCTCCACTTT
CDR3 protein: CASSTTFEGRVSPLHF

clone size: .
J gene: TRBJ1-4
D gene: TRBD1
V gene: TRBV7-9
CDR3 DNA: TGTGCCAGCAGCCTCCTCCTCAGGGGGCTTGAAAAACTGTTTTTT
CDR3 protein: CASSLLLRGLEKLFF

clone size: few
J gene: TRBJ2-5
D gene: .
V gene: TRBV29-1
CDR3 DNA: TGCAGCGTTGCATGGGAGACCCAGTACTTC
CDR3 protein: CSVAWETQYF

clone size: few
J gene: TRBJ1-2
D gene: .
V gene: TRBV6-6
CDR3 DNA: TGTGCCAGCAGTTATTTCGGCGGGGATAGCTATGGCTACACCTTC
CDR3 protein: CASSYFGGDSYGYTF

clone size: .
J gene: TRBJ2-4
D gene: .
V gene: TRBV5-6
CDR3 DNA: TGTGCCAGCAGCTTGTCTCGGGTTCAGTACTTC
CDR3 protein: CASSLSRVQYF

clone size: few
J gene: TRBJ2-7
D gene: TRBD1
V gene: TRBV7-9
CDR3 DNA: TGTGCCAGCAGCTTAGGACAGGGGGTTTCCTACGAGCAGTACTTC
CDR3 protein: CASSLGQGVSYEQYF

clone size: few
J gene: TRBJ2-3
D gene: .
V gene: TRBV7-9
CDR3 DNA: TGTGCCAGCAGCCCGATTCGGGGACCAGAGGGAGATACGCAGTATTTT
CDR3 protein: CASSPIRGPEGDTQYF